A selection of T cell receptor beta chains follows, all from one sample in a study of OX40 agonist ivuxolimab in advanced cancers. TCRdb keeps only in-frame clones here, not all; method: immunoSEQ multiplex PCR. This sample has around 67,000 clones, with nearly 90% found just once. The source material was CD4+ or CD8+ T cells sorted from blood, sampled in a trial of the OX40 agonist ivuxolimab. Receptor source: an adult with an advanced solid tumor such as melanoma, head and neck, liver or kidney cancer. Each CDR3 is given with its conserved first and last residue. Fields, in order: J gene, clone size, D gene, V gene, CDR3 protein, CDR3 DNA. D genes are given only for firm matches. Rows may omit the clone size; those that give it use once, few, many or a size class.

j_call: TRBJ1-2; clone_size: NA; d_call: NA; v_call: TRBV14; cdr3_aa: CASSQERTLLRESCTF; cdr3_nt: TGTGCCAGCAGCCAAGAAAGGACTCTCCTTCGGGAGTCATGCACCTTC
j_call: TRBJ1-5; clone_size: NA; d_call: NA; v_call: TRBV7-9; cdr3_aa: CASSFDPSRERNQPQHF; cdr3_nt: TGTGCCAGCAGCTTCGACCCCTCCAGGGAACGCAATCAGCCCCAGCATTTT
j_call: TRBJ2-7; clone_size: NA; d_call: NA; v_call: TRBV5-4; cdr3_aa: CASSLSGPPYEQYF; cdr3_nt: TGTGCCAGCAGCTTGTCGGGACCACCCTACGAGCAGTACTTC
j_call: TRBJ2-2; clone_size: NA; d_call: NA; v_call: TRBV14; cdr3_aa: CASSQGQANTGELFF; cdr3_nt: TGTGCCAGCAGCCAAGGGCAGGCGAACACCGGGGAGCTGTTTTTT
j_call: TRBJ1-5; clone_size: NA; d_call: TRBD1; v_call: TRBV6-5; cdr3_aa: CAIQGAGNQPQHF; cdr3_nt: TGTGCCATTCAGGGGGCGGGAAATCAGCCCCAGCATTTT
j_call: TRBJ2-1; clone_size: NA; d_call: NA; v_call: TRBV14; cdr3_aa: CASSRGVGLYNEQFF; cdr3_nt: TGTGCCAGCAGCCGCGGGGTAGGTCTGTACAATGAGCAGTTCTTC
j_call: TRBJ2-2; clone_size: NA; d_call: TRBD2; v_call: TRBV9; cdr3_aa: CASSVLAGDTGELFF; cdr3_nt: TGTGCCAGCAGCGTTCTAGCGGGAGACACCGGGGAGCTGTTTTTT
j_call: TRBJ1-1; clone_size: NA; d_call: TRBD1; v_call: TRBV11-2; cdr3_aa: CASRGTVNTEAFF; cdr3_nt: TGTGCCAGCAGGGGGACAGTAAACACTGAAGCTTTCTTT
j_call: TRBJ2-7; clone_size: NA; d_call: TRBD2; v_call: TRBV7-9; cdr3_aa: CASSLSTSGPPYEQYF; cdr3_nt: TGTGCCAGCAGCTTGTCGACTAGCGGGCCTCCATACGAGCAGTACTTC
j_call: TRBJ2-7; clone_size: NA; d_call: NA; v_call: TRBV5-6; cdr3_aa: CASSLRGAGGSYEQYF; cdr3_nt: TGTGCCAGCAGCTTGCGGGGGGCAGGGGGCTCCTACGAGCAGTACTTC
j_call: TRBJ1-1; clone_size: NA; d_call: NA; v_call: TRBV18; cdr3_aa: CASSQLGGMYTEAFF; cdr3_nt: TGTGCCAGCTCACAACTAGGGGGTATGTACACTGAAGCTTTCTTT
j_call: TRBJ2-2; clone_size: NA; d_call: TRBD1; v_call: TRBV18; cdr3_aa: CASSLGQENTGELFF; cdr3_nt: TGTGCCAGCTCACTAGGACAGGAGAACACCGGGGAGCTGTTTTTT
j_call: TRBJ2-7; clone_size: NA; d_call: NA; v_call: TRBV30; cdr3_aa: CAWSFLAGEQYF; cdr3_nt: TGTGCCTGGAGCTTCCTTGCGGGCGAGCAGTACTTC
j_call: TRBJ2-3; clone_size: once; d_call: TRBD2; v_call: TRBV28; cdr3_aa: CASSSQGLAGGVTQYF; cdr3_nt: TGTGCCAGCAGTTCACAAGGACTAGCGGGAGGGGTTACGCAGTATTTT
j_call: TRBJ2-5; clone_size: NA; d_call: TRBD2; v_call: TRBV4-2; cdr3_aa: CASSLWTSVETQYF; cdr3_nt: TGTGCCAGCAGCCTGTGGACTAGCGTGGAGACCCAGTACTTC
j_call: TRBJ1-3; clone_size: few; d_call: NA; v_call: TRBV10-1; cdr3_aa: CASSDGVHSGNTIYF; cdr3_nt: TGCGCCAGCAGTGACGGGGTTCATTCTGGAAACACCATATATTTT